The 20 T cell receptor beta chains presented below share a single source sample, sequenced in a study of T-cell reconstitution after alpha-beta-depleted transplantation in children. During its preparation, the TCRbeta library received unique molecular identifiers. TCRdb re-called the PCR reads through MiXCR, storing one row per CDR3 protein. The data hold just over 350,000 distinct CDR3 sequences, with 10% to 15% observed a single time. This sample comprised PBMCs, obtained from the stem cell graft. Receptors originate from a human donor who donated a stem cell graft to a child with Fanconi anemia.

This sequence joins TRBV7-2 and TRBJ1-2, with D perhaps TRBD1 (5 bases). V shed 3 bases and J shed 8 bases, with 16 bases lying between them. This CDR3 is built from 14 residues. The V gene's germline CDR1 is SGHTA and CDR2 FQGNSA. This chain's CDR3 is CASSFTGTPRGYTF. CDR3 in DNA: TGTGCCAGCAGCTTCACCGGGACCCCACGAGGCTACACCTTC.

In its sample, this clonotype was seen many times. The rearrangement uses TRBV9 and TRBJ2-1; 7 positions agree with TRBD1. V lost 4 bases and J lost 6; bases outside the gene matches: 4. The length of the CDR3 is 13 residues. Germline CDR1 is SGDLS and CDR2 is YYNGEE. The CDR3 spells CASSTRTGNEQFF. CDR3 nucleotide sequence: TGTGCCAGCAGCACTCGGACAGGCAATGAGCAGTTCTTC.

This clonotype occurred a few times. This chain connects TRBV6-1 to TRBJ2-2; 7 bases align to TRBD1. CDR1 MNHNS and CDR2 SASEGT come from the germline V gene. This CDR3 has 14 residues. After removal of 6 bases from V and 4 bases from J, the junction contained 5 bases not matched to a gene. Here the CDR3 DNA reads TGTGCCAGCAGGCGAGGGGGCCTCACCGGGGAGCTGTTTTTT. Protein product: CASRRGGLTGELFF.

This clonotype has a handful of counts. The chain uses TRBV18 and TRBJ2-1; D is possibly TRBD2 (6 bases). Between the trimmed V and J ends, which lost 2 bases and 3 bases, there was a span of 14 bases. Germline CDR1 and CDR2: KGHSH and LQKENI. The CDR3 extends over 16 amino acids. CDR3 bases: TGTGCCAGCTCACCATACCGGGACTCTAACTACAATGAGCAGTTCTTC. Amino acid sequence: CASSPYRDSNYNEQFF.

DNA for the CDR3: TGTGCCAGCAGTCTAGGACTAGCGGGGCTCGATGAGCAGTTCTTC. Encoded protein: CASSLGLAGLDEQFF. The chain combines TRBV12-3 or TRBV12-4 with TRBJ2-1; TRBD2 matches 12 bases. The CDR3 totals 15 residues. V was clipped by 5 bases and J by 8 bases; unmatched bases: 7.

V and J are TRBV6-4 and TRBJ1-5; 9 nucleotides line up with TRBD1. The junction had 8 bases not matched to a gene; V was cut back by 0 bases and J by 5 bases. Germline V CDR1 and CDR2: MRHNA, SNTAGT. The CDR3 has 17 residues. The CDR3 loop reads CASSDSGQGSIYQPQHF. The CDR3 region has the DNA TGTGCCAGCAGTGACTCGGGACAGGGTAGTATTTATCAGCCCCAGCATTTT.

The chain joins TRBV12-3 or TRBV12-4 to TRBJ1-1; D unclear. This CDR3 is built from 12 residues. Between the trimmed V and J ends, which lost 5 bases and 7 bases, there was a span of 11 bases. The CDR3 coding sequence is TGTGCCAGCAGTGATCTTAGTGGTGAAGCTTTCTTT. As protein: CASSDLSGEAFF.

The V call is TRBV18, the J call TRBJ1-2; D is possibly TRBD1 (5 bases). The CDR3 is 14 amino acids. Trimming removed 6 bases from V and 0 bases from J, with 11 bases in between. CDR1 and CDR2 (germline): KGHSH, LQKENI. The CDR3 nucleotides read TGTGCCAGCTCTTCTGACAGCGCTAACTATGGCTACACCTTC. Its translation is CASSSDSANYGYTF.

On this clonotype: At one of its ends the junction is not consistent with the germline gene, which may arise from a read error. The chain employs TRBV10-3 and TRBJ2-2, with 10 bases matching TRBD1. Germline CDR1 ENHRY, CDR2 SYGVKD. This CDR3 has 14 residues. Here the CDR3 DNA reads TGTGCCATTAAGGACAGGGGGGACACCTGGGAGCTGTTTTTT. Its protein is CAIKDRGDTWELFF.

In DNA form, the CDR3 reads TGTGCCAGCAGCTTAAGATCTCCCCCTACAGATACGCAGTATTTT. This encodes CASSLRSPPTDTQYF. The chain joins TRBV11-2 to TRBJ2-3; D ambiguous. Germline V gene data show CDR1 as SGHAT and CDR2 as FQNNGV. Trimming stripped 2 bases from V and 3 bases from J, with 12 bases between. This CDR3 contains 15 residues.

The rearrangement joins TRBV5-6 to TRBJ2-7, with 11 nucleotides matching TRBD1. This CDR3 has 14 amino acids. Germline CDR1 SGHDT, CDR2 YYEEEE. Trimming took 1 base from V and 8 from J; bases not matched to a gene: 5. This chain's CDR3 is CASSLTGTGGQQYF. DNA for the CDR3: TGTGCCAGCAGCTTGACCGGGACAGGGGGTCAGCAGTACTTC.

There are a few counts of this clonotype. The chain has TRBV18 and TRBJ2-3; D is uncertain. Between the trimmed V and J ends, which lost 2 bases and 5 bases, there was a span of 14 bases. The length of the CDR3 is 15 residues. CDR1 and CDR2 from the germline V gene are KGHSH and LQKENI. Here the CDR3 reads CASSPIRTAGDTQYF. In DNA form, the CDR3 reads TGTGCCAGCTCACCAATACGCACCGCCGGAGATACGCAGTATTTT.

The J gene is TRBJ2-3, the V gene TRBV15; D call uncertain. Germline CDR1 LNHNV, CDR2 YYDKDF (reference sequence). V was pared by 4 bases and J by 5 bases, with 13 bases between. The CDR3 consists of 14 residues. In DNA, the CDR3 is TGTGCCACCAGCACGCCTAGGACCCGAGATACGCAGTATTTT. This encodes CATSTPRTRDTQYF.

Many counts were recorded for this clonotype. One end of the junction fails to match germline, which may point to a read error. The chain has TRBV5-6 and TRBJ2-1; maybe TRBD1 (5 bases). This CDR3 contains 13 residues. From germline, CDR1 is SGHDT and CDR2 YYEEEE. The CDR3 DNA reads TGTGCCAGCAGCTGGGGCTCCAACAATGAGCAGTTCTTC. It codes for CASSWGSNNEQFF.

The genes are TRBV6-5 and TRBJ2-7; 8 nucleotides line up with TRBD1. The CDR3 has 14 amino acids. The germline gives CDR1 MNHEY, CDR2 SVGAGI. The trim removed 2 bases at V and 3 bases at J, leaving 3 bases unmatched. CDR3 residues: CASSYRDRLYEQYF. CDR3 DNA: TGTGCCAGCAGTTACCGGGACAGGCTCTACGAGCAGTACTTC.

This clonotype was seen only a few times. The chain uses TRBV21-1 and TRBJ2-5; the tabulated D call, TRBD1, remains unverified against the DNA. TRBV21-1 is labeled a pseudogene. There are 13 residues in the CDR3. CDR3 loop: CASSGQDQETQYF. The CDR3 region has the DNA TGTGCCAGCAGCGGACAGGATCAAGAGACCCAGTACTTC.

The chain recombines TRBV18 with TRBJ2-7, with unresolved D. Deletions cut 1 base from V and 6 bases from J, with 13 bases between. The CDR3 totals 14 residues. Germline V gene lookup returns CDR1 KGHSH and CDR2 LQKENI. The CDR3 is CASSPQASEGEQYF. CDR3 DNA: TGTGCCAGCTCACCACAGGCCAGCGAAGGCGAGCAGTACTTC.

As to this clonotype: Germline and junction disagree at one end, which may indicate a read error. The chain combines TRBV7-7 with TRBJ2-5, with D uncertain. Per germline, CDR1 SSHAT and CDR2 FNYEAQ (reference sequence). The CDR3 extends over 14 amino acids. DNA for the CDR3: TGTGCTAGCAGCCCTGGTCCAGCCCAAGAGACCCAGTACTTC. Its translation: CASSPGPAQETQYF.

This clonotype showed up just a few times. V gene TRBV5-5 combines with J gene TRBJ2-5; D is uncertain. This CDR3 region has 12 residues. Germline lookup yields CDR1 SGHKS and CDR2 YYEKEE (reference sequence). Trimming cost V 4 bases and J 6 bases, with 10 bases left between them. The CDR3 region has the DNA TGTGCCAGCAGCCCGGCTGACCAGACCCAGTACTTC. Translated, it gives CASSPADQTQYF.

This chain uses TRBV12-3 or TRBV12-4 with TRBJ2-1, with 10 nucleotides matching TRBD2. The CDR3 sequence is 16 residues long. J lost 3 bases, V lost 7 bases, and 9 bases had no gene match. The CDR3 DNA reads as TGTGCCAGCAACAGGGGTAGCGGGGGGTTCTACAATGAGCAGTTCTTC. Amino acid sequence: CASNRGSGGFYNEQFF.